The entry below gives a single T cell receptor (beta chain) sequence along with its context. The sample is drawn from a study of blood T cell repertoires in COVID-19. In terms of age and location, participants ranged from roughly 18 to 90 years and lived in fewer than 30 US areas. The length of the CDR3 is 13 residues. Trimming removed 8 bases at V and 3 bases at J, with 13 bases between. Germline V gene sequence: CDR1 MDHEN, CDR2 SYDVKM. The assay was immunoSEQ multiplex PCR, and TCRdb's table has in-frame clones only and misses some. The sample holds roughly 330,000 clones; nearly 90% are singletons and the top ten take under 6%.

This chain connects TRBV28 to TRBJ1-1; D is undetermined. The sample was PBMCs or T cells enriched from blood (not recorded which). The receptor was derived from a woman aged 25 to 39 who had recovered from COVID-19. The CDR3 loop is CASWGDGDTEAFF. The CDR3 nucleotides read TGTGCCAGCTGGGGAGACGGGGACACTGAAGCTTTCTTT. Complete variable domain (other parts from reference TRBV28 and TRBJ1-1): DVKVTQSSRYLVKRTGEKVFLECVQDMDHENMFWYRQDPGLGLRLIYFSYDVKMKEKGDIPEGYSVSREKKERFSLILESASTNQTSMYLCASWGDGDTEAFFGQGTRLTVV.